The rows below give T cell receptor beta chains drawn from one sample of a study of blood T cell repertoires in COVID-19. Here immunoSEQ multiplex PCR was the method, and the copy in TCRdb shows in-frame clones only, minus some. The sample has 150,000 to 160,000 clones; under 90% are singletons. The specimen was peripheral blood. Every receptor here comes from a man in his fifties or sixties with acute or convalescent COVID-19. The CDR3 runs from the conserved cysteine through the conserved F or W. D genes are given only for firm matches. Clone size is shown for a subset of rows, as once, few, many or a class of expanded clone.

>.|TRBV25-1|TRBD2|TRBJ2-1
CASRGLAGGEQFF
TGTGCCAGCAGGGGACTAGCGGGTGGGGAGCAGTTCTTC
>.|TRBV25-1|TRBD2|TRBJ2-1
CASSERTSGSGGEQFF
TGTGCCAGCAGTGAACGAACTAGCGGGAGCGGGGGTGAGCAGTTCTTC
>.|TRBV30|TRBD1|TRBJ1-3
CAWSQGARNTIYF
TGTGCCTGGAGCCAGGGGGCGAGAAACACCATATATTTT
>.|TRBV10-3|.|TRBJ1-4
CAISDQRGEKLFF
TGTGCCATCAGTGACCAGAGGGGGGAAAAACTGTTTTTT
>few|TRBV6-6|.|TRBJ2-7
CASSPQGGSYEQYF
TGTGCCAGCAGCCCTCAGGGGGGAAGCTACGAGCAGTACTTC
>.|TRBV3-1/TRBV3-2|.|TRBJ1-2
CASSQDWQGSGYGYTF
TGTGCCAGCAGCCAAGACTGGCAGGGATCGGGCTATGGCTACACCTTC
>.|TRBV5-1|TRBD1|TRBJ1-4
CASSLPLGQGGEKLFF
TGCGCCAGCAGCTTGCCCCTGGGACAGGGGGGAGAAAAACTGTTTTTT
>.|TRBV28|.|TRBJ1-5
CASSLTAGSGGNQPQHF
TGTGCCAGCAGTTTAACCGCCGGGAGTGGAGGCAATCAGCCCCAGCATTTT
>.|TRBV24-1|.|TRBJ2-1
CATSDPMDSKFPINYNEQFF
TGTGCCACCAGTGATCCGATGGACAGCAAATTTCCCATTAACTACAATGAGCAGTTCTTC
>.|TRBV7-2|TRBD2|TRBJ2-7
CASSLDGGTSGRYEQYF
TGTGCCAGCAGCTTAGACGGTGGGACTAGCGGGAGATACGAGCAGTACTTC
>few|TRBV19|.|TRBJ1-1
CASSPLGRRSTEAFF
TGTGCCAGTAGTCCCCTGGGGAGGAGGAGCACTGAAGCTTTCTTT
>.|TRBV2|.|TRBJ1-2
CASSVGGSNYGYTF
TGTGCCAGCAGTGTCGGCGGATCAAACTATGGCTACACCTTC
>.|TRBV28|.|TRBJ1-2
CASSHRDSGYTF
TGTGCCAGCAGCCACAGGGATTCCGGCTACACCTTC
>.|TRBV7-2|TRBD1|TRBJ1-1
CASRFLGGPEAFF
TGTGCCAGCCGATTTTTAGGGGGCCCTGAAGCTTTCTTT
>.|TRBV6-6|TRBD2|TRBJ2-7
CASSTGTSYGEQYF
TGTGCCAGCAGTACCGGGACTAGCTATGGCGAGCAGTACTTC
>.|TRBV2|TRBD2|TRBJ2-1
CASSTSGRGQFF
TGTGCCAGCAGTACTAGCGGGAGGGGACAGTTCTTC
>.|TRBV30|.|TRBJ2-3
CAWSPTAASTDTQYF
TGTGCCTGGAGTCCAACAGCGGCTAGCACAGATACGCAGTATTTT
>.|TRBV4-2|TRBD1|TRBJ1-3
CASSQPQGAGGNTIYF
TGTGCCAGCAGCCAACCTCAGGGGGCAGGGGGAAACACCATATATTTT
>.|TRBV5-6|TRBD2|TRBJ2-7
CASSSRFSGTVSYEQYF
TGTGCCAGCAGCTCCAGGTTTAGCGGGACCGTCTCCTACGAGCAGTACTTC
>.|TRBV29-1|TRBD2|TRBJ2-2
CSVGTSGVNTGELFF
TGCAGCGTTGGGACTAGCGGGGTGAACACCGGGGAGCTGTTTTTT
>.|TRBV4-3|TRBD1|TRBJ1-1
CASSQPATGGNTEAFF
TGCGCCAGCAGCCAGCCAGCCACAGGGGGAAACACTGAAGCTTTCTTT
>.|TRBV4-3|TRBD1|TRBJ1-2
CASSQEKGALTVRSYTF
TGCGCCAGCAGCCAAGAAAAGGGGGCTTTGACAGTCAGGAGCTACACCTTC
>.|TRBV7-2|.|TRBJ1-3
CASSPRGGPISGNTIYF
TGTGCCAGCAGCCCTCGCGGGGGTCCTATCTCTGGAAACACCATATATTTT
>.|TRBV7-7|.|TRBJ1-1
CASRAREGTEAFF
TGTGCCAGCAGGGCCAGGGAGGGCACTGAAGCTTTCTTT
>.|TRBV14|.|TRBJ1-2
CASSQGRNYGYTF
TGTGCCAGCAGCCAGGGCAGAAACTATGGCTACACCTTC
>few|TRBV3-1/TRBV3-2|.|TRBJ2-5
CASSHRGARAQETQYF
TGTGCCAGCAGCCACAGGGGAGCGAGAGCCCAAGAGACCCAGTACTTC
>.|TRBV6-5|TRBD2|TRBJ2-7
CASSPKGRANEQYF
TGTGCCAGCAGCCCAAAAGGGAGGGCGAACGAGCAGTACTTC
>once|TRBV7-9|.|TRBJ1-5
CASSLSSSNQPQHF
TGTGCCAGCAGCTTATCTTCGAGCAATCAGCCCCAGCATTTT